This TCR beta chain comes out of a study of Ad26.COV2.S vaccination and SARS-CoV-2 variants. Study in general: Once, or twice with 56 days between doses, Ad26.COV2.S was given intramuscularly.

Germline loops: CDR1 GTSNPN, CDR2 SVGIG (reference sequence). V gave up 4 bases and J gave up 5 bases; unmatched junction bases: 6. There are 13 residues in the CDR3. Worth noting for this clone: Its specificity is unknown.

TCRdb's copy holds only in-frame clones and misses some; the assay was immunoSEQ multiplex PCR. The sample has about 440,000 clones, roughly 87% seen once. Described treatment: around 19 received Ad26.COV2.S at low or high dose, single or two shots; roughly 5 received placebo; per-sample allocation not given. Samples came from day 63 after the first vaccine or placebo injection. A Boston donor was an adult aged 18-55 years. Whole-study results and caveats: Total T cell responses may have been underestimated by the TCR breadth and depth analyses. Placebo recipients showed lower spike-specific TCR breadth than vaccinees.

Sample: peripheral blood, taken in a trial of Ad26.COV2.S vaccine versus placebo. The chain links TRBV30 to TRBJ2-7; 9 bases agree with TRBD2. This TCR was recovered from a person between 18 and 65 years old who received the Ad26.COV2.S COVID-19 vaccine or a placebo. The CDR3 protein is CAWTGGRANEQYF. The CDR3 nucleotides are TGTGCCTGGACGGGCGGGAGGGCAAACGAGCAGTACTTC.